This TCR beta chain emerged from a study of neurological immune-mediated disorders. The CDR3 totals 15 residues. Trimming at V came to 6 bases and at J to 4 bases, leaving 6 bases not matched to a gene. This clonotype has at least ten counts. Libraries from sorted cells each used fewer than 1.1 million CD4+ or CD8+ T cells. TCRdb re-analysed the 5' RACE reads in MiXCR, keeping a single row per CDR3 protein. The table shows some 47,000 distinct CDR3 sequences, with nearly 6.5% occurring only once. The sequence was collected from a woman in her thirties or forties in good health. The sequencing sample was made of CD4+ T cells from blood. J is TRBJ2-1 and V is TRBV12-3 or TRBV12-4; the match to TRBD2 covers 10 bases. In DNA, the CDR3 is TGTGCCAGCAGCCTACTAGCGGGATTTTACAATGAGCAGTTCTTC. It encodes CASSLLAGFYNEQFF.